This T cell receptor beta chain emerged from a study of cytomegalovirus exposure and HLA in healthy donors. General study points: Reported performance of the classifier showed diagnosis of cytomegalovirus status with high specificity and sensitivity. Cytomegalovirus association was assigned to about 150 TCR beta chains. Three of the chains that were CMV-associated were confirmed in vitro to be specific for CMV antigens.

Measured with immunoSEQ multiplex PCR; TCRdb has only the in-frame clones, and not every one. The table records about 130,000 clones, roughly 89% of them present only once. While the first cohort had 700 or so subjects, the donors belonged to the separate validation cohort of over a hundred subjects. V lost 6 bases and J lost 4; bases outside the gene matches: 6. Germline V gene data show CDR1 as MNHEY and CDR2 as SVGAGI. CDR3 length: 13 amino acids. There are a few counts of this clone. Its target is unknown. The specimen sequenced was PBMCs. V gene TRBV6-5 combines with J gene TRBJ2-7, with 7 bases identical to TRBD1. This sequence was found in a woman between 18 and 29 years old in good health and CMV-seronegative. CDR3 sequence (DNA): TGTGCCAGCAGCTCACCGGGACAGTACGAGCAGTACTTC. Protein: CASSSPGQYEQYF.